This T cell receptor beta chain was recovered during a study of blood T cell repertoires in COVID-19 (dated by TCRdb to 2020 to 2022). In the study overall: Samples from collaborators originated in the United States, Italy and Spain and spanned both the acute and convalescent phases of COVID-19. The prospective study material was composed of cDNA or gDNA derived from T cells, B-cell-depleted T cells, or PBMCs. Subjects who had been exposed to COVID-19, were actively infected with it, or had recovered from it provided the deeply sampled blood TCRbeta repertoires that made up the dataset. The repertoires were released in a freely available public database meant as a resource for research on the immune response to SARS-CoV-2. Samples came from the ongoing ImmuneRACE study (first 160 participants) plus 1,254 subjects from 6 global collaborators. The sample metadata nearly always contained a de-identified subject ID, COVID-19 status, age in years and sex. Where available, HLA class I and class II types were taken from metadata supplied by the sample provider and were not determined by assay-based typing.

Study-level results and caveats: The quantity of clinical and demographic metadata differed by source and by participant and was supplied without curation.

Whole blood was collected in K2EDTA tubes by collaborating institutions according to the institutions' own protocols. For TCRbeta analysis, collaborators shipped samples as frozen whole blood, isolated PBMCs, or DNA extracted from either of those sample types. The CDR3 goes from the cysteine to the phenylalanine over 13 residues. Only the CDR3 region is kept as DNA, spanning 39 bases read in frame from base 1. CDR1 SGHNT and CDR2 YYREEE are derived from the germline V gene (reference sequence). V and J are truncated by 4 bases and 2 bases respectively, leaving an intervening sequence of 8 bases. Concerning this clone itself: Its specific antigen is unknown. No base quality values were provided; no much bigger clone lies one nucleotide off.

TCRbeta CDR3 regions were amplified from genomic DNA by means of the immunoSEQ Assay, a bias-controlled multiplex PCR. The authors' analysis ran thus. The number of nucleated cells in each sample was estimated by amplification of reference gene primers within the assay. To quantify the absolute abundance of each unique TCRbeta CDR3 rearrangement, sequence reads were collapsed and filtered. For each sample, productive Simpson clonality was calculated as the square root of Simpson's diversity index across productive rearrangements. The table was pulled from immuneACCESS by TCRdb, which kept in-frame rearrangements only. Such tables lose some clones; where checked, under half of the loss comes from unresolved V genes, and the rest has no known cause. D and trimming were read from the DNA, whereas the V and J calls and clone size are those reported in that table. The sample contains some 290,000 clones, around 87% of them found a single time. The ten most abundant clones make up 3.6% of the sample.

The sequence derives from a man in his late teens or twenties with active or convalescent COVID-19. The chain is encoded by TRBV5-4 joined to TRBJ2-3; the D gene cannot be resolved reliably. The sequencing sample was made of peripheral blood. The DNA sequence is given as TGTGCCAGCAGCCACAGTAACACAGATACGCAGTATTTT. This is translated as CASSHSNTDTQYF.